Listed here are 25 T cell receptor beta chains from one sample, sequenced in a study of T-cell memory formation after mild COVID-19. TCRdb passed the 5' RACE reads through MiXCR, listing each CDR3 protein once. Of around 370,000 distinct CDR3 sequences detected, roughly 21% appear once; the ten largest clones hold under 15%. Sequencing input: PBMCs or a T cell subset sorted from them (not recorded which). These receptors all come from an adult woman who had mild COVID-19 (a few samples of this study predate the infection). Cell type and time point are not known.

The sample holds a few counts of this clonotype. CDR3 loop: CASSLSGSFGELFF. The CDR3 DNA reads as TGTGCCAGCAGCCTTAGCGGGAGTTTCGGGGAGCTGTTTTTT. V and J are TRBV7-9 and TRBJ2-2, with 9 bases identical to TRBD2. The CDR3 is made up of 14 amino acids. Per the germline V gene, CDR1 is SEHNR and CDR2 is FQNEAQ (reference sequence). V shed 5 bases, J shed 7 bases, and the junction held 5 bases outside the gene matches.

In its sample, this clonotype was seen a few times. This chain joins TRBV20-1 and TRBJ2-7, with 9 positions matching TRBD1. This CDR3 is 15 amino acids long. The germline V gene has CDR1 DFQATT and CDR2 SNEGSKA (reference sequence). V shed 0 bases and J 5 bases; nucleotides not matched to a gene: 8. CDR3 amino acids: CSARDRYRGLDEQYF. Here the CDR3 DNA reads TGCAGTGCTAGAGATCGTTACAGGGGGCTGGACGAGCAGTACTTC.

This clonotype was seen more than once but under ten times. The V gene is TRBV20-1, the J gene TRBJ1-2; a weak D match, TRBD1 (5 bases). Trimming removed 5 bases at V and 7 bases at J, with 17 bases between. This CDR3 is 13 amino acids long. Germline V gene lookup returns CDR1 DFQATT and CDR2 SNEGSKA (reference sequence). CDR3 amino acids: CSAGGTPSGGYTF. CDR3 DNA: TGCAGTGCTGGGGGGACGCCGTCGGGTGGCTACACCTTC.

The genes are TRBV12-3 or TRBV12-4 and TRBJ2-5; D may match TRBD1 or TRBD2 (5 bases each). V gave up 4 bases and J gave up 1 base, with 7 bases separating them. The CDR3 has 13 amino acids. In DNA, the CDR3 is TGTGCCAGCAGTTCCGGGACCCAAGAGACCCAGTACTTC. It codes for CASSSGTQETQYF.

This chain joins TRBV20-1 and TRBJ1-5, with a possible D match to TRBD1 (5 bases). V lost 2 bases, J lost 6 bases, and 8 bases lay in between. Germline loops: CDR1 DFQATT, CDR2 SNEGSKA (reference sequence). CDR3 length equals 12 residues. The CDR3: CSARQGGQPQHF. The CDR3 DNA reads TGCAGTGCTAGACAGGGTGGTCAGCCCCAGCATTTT.

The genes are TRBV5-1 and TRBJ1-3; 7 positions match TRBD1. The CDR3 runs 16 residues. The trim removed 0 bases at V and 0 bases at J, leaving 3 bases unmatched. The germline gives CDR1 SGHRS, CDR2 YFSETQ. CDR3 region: CASSLGDSYSGNTIYF. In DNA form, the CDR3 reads TGCGCCAGCAGCTTGGGGGACAGTTACTCTGGAAACACCATATATTTT.

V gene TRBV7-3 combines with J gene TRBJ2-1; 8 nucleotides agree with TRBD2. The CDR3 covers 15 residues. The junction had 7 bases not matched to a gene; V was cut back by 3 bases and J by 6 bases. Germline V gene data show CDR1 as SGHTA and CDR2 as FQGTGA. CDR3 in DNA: TGTGCCAGCAGCTTGATCGGGGGGGCTCCCAATGAGCAGTTCTTC. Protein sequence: CASSLIGGAPNEQFF.

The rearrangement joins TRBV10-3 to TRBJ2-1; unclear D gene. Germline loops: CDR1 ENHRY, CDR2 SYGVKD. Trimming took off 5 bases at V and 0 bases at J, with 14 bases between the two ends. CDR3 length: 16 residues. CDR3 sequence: CAISKKSDPSYNEQFF. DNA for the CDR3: TGTGCCATCAGTAAAAAGTCTGACCCCTCCTACAATGAGCAGTTCTTC.

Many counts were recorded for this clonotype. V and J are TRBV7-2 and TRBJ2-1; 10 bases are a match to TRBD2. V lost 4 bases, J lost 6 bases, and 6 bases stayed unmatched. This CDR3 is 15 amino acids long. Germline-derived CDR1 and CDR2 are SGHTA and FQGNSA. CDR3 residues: CASSSSGGAFNEQFF. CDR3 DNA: TGTGCCAGCAGCTCCAGCGGGGGGGCCTTCAATGAGCAGTTCTTC.

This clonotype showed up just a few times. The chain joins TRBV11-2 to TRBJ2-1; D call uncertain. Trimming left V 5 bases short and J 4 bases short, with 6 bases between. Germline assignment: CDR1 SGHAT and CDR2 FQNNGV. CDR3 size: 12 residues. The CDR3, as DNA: TGTGCCAGCAGCGCGAATTACAATGAGCAGTTCTTC. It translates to CASSANYNEQFF.

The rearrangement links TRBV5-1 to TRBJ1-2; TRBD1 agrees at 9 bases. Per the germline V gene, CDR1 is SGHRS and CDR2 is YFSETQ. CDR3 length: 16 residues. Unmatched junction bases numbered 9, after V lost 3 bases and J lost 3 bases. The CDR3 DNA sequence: TGCGCCAGCAGCTCGGGCGGGACAGGGTTTGACTATGGCTACACCTTC. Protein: CASSSGGTGFDYGYTF.

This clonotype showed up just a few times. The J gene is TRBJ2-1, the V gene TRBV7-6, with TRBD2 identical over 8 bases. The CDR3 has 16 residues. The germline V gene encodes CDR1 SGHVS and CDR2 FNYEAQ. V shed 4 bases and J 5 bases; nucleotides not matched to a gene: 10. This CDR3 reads CASSSLQRERNNEQFF. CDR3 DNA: TGTGCCAGCAGCTCCCTACAGCGGGAGAGAAACAATGAGCAGTTCTTC. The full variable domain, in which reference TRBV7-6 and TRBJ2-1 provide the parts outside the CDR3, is GAGVSQSPRYKVTKRGQDVALRCDPISGHVSLYWYRQALGQGPEFLTYFNYEAQQDKSGLPNDRFSAERPEGSISTLTIQRTEQRDSAMYRCASSSLQRERNNEQFFGPGTRLTVL.

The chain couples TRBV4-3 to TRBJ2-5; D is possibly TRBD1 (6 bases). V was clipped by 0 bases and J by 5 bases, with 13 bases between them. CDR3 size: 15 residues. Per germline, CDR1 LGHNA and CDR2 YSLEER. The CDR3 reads CASSQDRSGVETQYF. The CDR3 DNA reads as TGCGCCAGCAGCCAAGACAGGTCAGGGGTCGAGACCCAGTACTTC.

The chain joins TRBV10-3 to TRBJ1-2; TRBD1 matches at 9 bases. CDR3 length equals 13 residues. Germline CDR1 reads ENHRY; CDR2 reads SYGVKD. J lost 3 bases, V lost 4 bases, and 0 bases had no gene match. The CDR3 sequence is CAISGQGDYGYTF. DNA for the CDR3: TGTGCCATCAGTGGACAGGGGGACTATGGCTACACCTTC.

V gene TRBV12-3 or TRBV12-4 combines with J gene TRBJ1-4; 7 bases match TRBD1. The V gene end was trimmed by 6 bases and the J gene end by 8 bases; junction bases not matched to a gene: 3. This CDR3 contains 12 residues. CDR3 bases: TGTGCCAGCAGACCGACAGGGGAAAAACTGTTTTTT. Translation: CASRPTGEKLFF.

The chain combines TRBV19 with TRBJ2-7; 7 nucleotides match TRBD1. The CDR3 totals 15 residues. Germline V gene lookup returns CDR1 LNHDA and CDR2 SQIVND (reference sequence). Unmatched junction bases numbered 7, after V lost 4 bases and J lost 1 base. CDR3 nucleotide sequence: TGTGCCAGTAGTAACCGGGACAGACTTTCCTACGAGCAGTACTTC. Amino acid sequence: CASSNRDRLSYEQYF.

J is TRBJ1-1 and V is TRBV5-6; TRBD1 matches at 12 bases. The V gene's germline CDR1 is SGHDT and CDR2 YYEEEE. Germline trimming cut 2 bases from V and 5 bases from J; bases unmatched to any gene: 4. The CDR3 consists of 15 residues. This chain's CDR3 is CASSFRDRGLTEAFF. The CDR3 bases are TGTGCCAGCAGCTTCCGGGACAGGGGGCTGACTGAAGCTTTCTTT.

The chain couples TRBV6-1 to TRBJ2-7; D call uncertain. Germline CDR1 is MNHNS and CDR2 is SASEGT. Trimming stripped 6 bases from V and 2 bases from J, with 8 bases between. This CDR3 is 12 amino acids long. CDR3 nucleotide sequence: TGTGCCAGCAGAACTACAGCCTACGAGCAGTACTTC. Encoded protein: CASRTTAYEQYF.

CDR3 DNA sequence: TGCAGTGCTCTCGGGACCGGAGAAGCTTTCTTT. Translating gives CSALGTGEAFF. This sequence joins TRBV20-1 and TRBJ1-1; TRBD1 might be the D (5 bases). Trimming took off 5 bases at V and 8 bases at J, with 12 bases between the two ends. This CDR3 comprises 11 residues. Germline CDR1 reads DFQATT; CDR2 reads SNEGSKA (reference sequence).

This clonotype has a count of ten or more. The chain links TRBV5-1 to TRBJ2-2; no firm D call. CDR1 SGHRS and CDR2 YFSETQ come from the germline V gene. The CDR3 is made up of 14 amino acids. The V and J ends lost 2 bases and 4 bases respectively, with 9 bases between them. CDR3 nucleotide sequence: TGCGCCAGCAGCTTTGAACTCCCCACCGGGGAGCTGTTTTTT. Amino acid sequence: CASSFELPTGELFF. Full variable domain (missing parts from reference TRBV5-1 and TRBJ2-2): KAGVTQTPRYLIKTRGQQVTLSCSPISGHRSVSWYQQTPGQGLQFLFEYFSETQRNKGNFPGRFSGRQFSNSRSEMNVSTLELGDSALYLCASSFELPTGELFFGEGSRLTVL.

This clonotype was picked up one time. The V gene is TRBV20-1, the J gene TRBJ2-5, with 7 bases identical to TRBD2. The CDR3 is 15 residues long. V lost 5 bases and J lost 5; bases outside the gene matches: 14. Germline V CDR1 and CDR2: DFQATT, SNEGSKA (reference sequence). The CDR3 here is CSADSLSGGGETQYF. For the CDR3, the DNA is TGCAGTGCTGACTCCCTTTCGGGGGGAGGGGAGACCCAGTACTTC.

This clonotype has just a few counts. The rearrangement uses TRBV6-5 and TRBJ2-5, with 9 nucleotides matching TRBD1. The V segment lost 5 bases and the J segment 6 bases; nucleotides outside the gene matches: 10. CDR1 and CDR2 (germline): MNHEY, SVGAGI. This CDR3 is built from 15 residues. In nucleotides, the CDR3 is TGTGCCAGCAGTCCCGGAACAGGGGGCGGAAAGACCCAGTACTTC. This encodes CASSPGTGGGKTQYF.

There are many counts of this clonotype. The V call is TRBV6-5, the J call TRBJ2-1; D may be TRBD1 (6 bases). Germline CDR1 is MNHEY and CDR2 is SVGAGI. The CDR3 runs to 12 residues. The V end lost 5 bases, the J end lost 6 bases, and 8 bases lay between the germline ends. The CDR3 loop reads CASSQQGNEQFF. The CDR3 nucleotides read TGTGCCAGCAGTCAACAGGGCAATGAGCAGTTCTTC.

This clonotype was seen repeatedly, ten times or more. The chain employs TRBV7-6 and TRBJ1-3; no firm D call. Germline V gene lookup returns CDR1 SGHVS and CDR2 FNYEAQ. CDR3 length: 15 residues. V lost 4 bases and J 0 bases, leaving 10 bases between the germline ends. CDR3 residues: CASSSIPSSGNTIYF. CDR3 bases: TGTGCCAGCAGCTCAATTCCGAGCTCTGGAAACACCATATATTTT.

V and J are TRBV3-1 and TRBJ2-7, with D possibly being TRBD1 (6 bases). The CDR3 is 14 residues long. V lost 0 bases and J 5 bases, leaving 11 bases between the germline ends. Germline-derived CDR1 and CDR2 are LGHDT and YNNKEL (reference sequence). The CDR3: CASSQENRADEQYF. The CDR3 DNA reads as TGTGCCAGCAGCCAAGAAAACAGGGCCGACGAGCAGTACTTC.